The clone carrying this T cell receptor beta chain turned up a few times. Germline V CDR1 and CDR2: SGHTA, FQGNSA. V lost 2 bases, J lost 2 bases, and 3 bases stayed unmatched. The CDR3 has 15 amino acids. The entry originates in a study of low-dose radiotherapy and immunotherapy resistance in tumors. Study in general: Doses delivered to Cohort 2 were 1 Gy per fraction every two weeks, amounting to 13 Gy over 26 weeks. Patients were treated with intravenous nivolumab at 240 mg every two weeks and were also dosed with ipilimumab at 1 mg/kg every six weeks.

Time point specified: after trial treatment. The treatment denotes: LDRT plus nivolumab, ipilimumab, low-dose cyclophosphamide and aspirin (RACIN trial). Nivolumab, ipilimumab, aspirin, low-dose cyclophosphamide and low-dose radiotherapy were given to donors. Alpha and beta chains were covered, as first-strand cDNA relied on TRAV- and TRBV-specific primers. For amplifying TCRs, the PCR ran for about 19 cycles with Phusion, which was used together with a constant-region primer and the adapter on the V primers. TCRdb re-called the reads with MiXCR, one entry per CDR3 protein. The repertoire holds 50,000 or so distinct CDR3 sequences, with less than 30% as singletons.

The sequence derives from a male donor with prostate cancer. The input for sequencing was PBMCs, taken after low-dose radiotherapy plus immunotherapy. This chain uses TRBV7-2 with TRBJ2-7; the match to TRBD2 covers 10 bases. CDR3 sequence (DNA): TGTGCCAGCAGCTTACTCAGCGGGGGGGCCTACGAGCAGTACTTC. Translated, it gives CASSLLSGGAYEQYF.